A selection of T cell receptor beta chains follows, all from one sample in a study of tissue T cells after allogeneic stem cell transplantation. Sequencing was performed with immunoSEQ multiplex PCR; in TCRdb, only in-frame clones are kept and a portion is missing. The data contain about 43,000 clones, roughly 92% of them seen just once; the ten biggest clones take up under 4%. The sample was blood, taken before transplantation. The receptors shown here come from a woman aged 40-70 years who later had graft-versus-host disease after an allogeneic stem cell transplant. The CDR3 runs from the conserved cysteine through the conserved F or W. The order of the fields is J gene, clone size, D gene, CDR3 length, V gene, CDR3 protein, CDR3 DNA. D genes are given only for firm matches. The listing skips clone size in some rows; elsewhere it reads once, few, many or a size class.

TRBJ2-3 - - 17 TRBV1 CTSSQDRLAGGTDTQYF TGCACCAGCAGCCAAGATAGGCTAGCGGGAGGAACAGATACGCAGTATTTT
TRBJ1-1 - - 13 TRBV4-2 CASSQAGDTEAFF TGTGCCAGCAGCCAAGCAGGGGACACTGAAGCTTTCTTT
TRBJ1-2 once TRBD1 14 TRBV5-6 CASSLDGTVYGYTF TGTGCCAGCAGCTTGGACGGGACAGTCTATGGCTACACCTTC
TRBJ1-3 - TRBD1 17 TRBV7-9 CASSLPLDRGTGNTIYF TGTGCCAGCAGCTTGCCTTTAGACAGGGGAACTGGAAACACCATATATTTT
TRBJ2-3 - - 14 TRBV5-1 CASSLAGFADTQYF TGCGCCAGCAGCTTAGCGGGCTTCGCAGATACGCAGTATTTT
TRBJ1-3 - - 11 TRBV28 CASSVRNTIYF TGTGCCAGCTCCGTCAGAAACACCATATATTTT
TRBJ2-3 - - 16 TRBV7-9 CASSLDMGSSTDTQYF TGTGCCAGCAGCTTAGATATGGGGTCTAGCACAGATACGCAGTATTTT
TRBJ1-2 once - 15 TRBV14 CASSQSQGWSYGYTF TGTGCCAGCAGCCAATCCCAGGGGTGGAGCTATGGCTACACCTTC
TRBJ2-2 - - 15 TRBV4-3 CASSQVWLEAGELFF TGCGCCAGCAGCCAAGTTTGGCTAGAGGCCGGGGAGCTGTTTTTT
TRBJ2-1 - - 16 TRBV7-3 CASSTKGRGGYNEQFF TGTGCCAGCAGCACCAAAGGGAGAGGGGGATACAATGAGCAGTTCTTC
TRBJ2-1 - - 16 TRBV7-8 CASRSTSQLAGDEQFF TGTGCCAGCAGGAGTACTTCGCAGTTGGCCGGCGATGAGCAGTTCTTC
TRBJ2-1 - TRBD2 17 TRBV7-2 CASSLGLALRVVNEQFF TGTGCCAGCAGCTTAGGACTAGCTCTTCGGGTGGTCAATGAGCAGTTCTTC
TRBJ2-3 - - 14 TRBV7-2 CASSMGLSTDTQYF TGTGCCAGCAGCATGGGACTGAGCACAGATACGCAGTATTTT
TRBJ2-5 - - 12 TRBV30 CAWRPGEETQYF TGTGCCTGGAGGCCAGGGGAAGAGACCCAGTACTTC
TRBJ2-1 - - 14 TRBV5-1 CASSLGPAYNEQFF TGCGCCAGCAGCTTGGGACCGGCTTACAATGAGCAGTTCTTC
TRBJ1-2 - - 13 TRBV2 CASSLTDSYGYTF TGTGCCAGCAGCCTAACGGACAGCTATGGCTACACCTTC
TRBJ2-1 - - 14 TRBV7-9 CASSLMGHYNEQFF TGTGCCAGCAGCTTAATGGGACACTACAATGAGCAGTTCTTC
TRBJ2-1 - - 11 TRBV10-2 CASRQYNEQFF TGCGCCAGCCGACAGTACAATGAGCAGTTCTTC
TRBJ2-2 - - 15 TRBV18 CASSPQDRGTGELFF TGTGCCAGCTCACCCCAGGATAGGGGCACCGGGGAGCTGTTTTTT
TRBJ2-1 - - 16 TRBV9 CASSVSSTNPYNEQFF TGTGCCAGCAGCGTGTCGTCGACTAACCCATACAATGAGCAGTTCTTC
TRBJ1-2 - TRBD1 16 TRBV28 CASSSSPGGDFYGYTF TGTGCCAGCAGTTCTTCACCAGGGGGAGATTTCTATGGCTACACCTTC
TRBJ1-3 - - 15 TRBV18 CASSPQGGAGNTIYF TGTGCCAGCTCGCCCCAGGGTGGGGCTGGAAACACCATATATTTT
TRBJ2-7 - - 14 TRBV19 CASSVTYYSYEQYF TGTGCCAGTAGCGTTACCTATTACAGTTACGAGCAGTACTTC
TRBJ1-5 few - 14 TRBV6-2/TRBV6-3 CASSYSIAATPQHF TGTGCCAGCAGTTACTCGATCGCGGCGACGCCCCAGCATTTT
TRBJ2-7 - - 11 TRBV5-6 CASSFRKEQYF TGTGCCAGCAGCTTCCGAAAAGAGCAGTACTTC
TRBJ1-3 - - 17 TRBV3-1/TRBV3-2 CASSQDLGRAAGNTIYF TGTGCCAGCAGCCAAGATTTAGGCAGGGCCGCTGGAAACACCATATATTTT
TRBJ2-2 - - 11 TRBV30 CAWTRAGELFF TGTGCCTGGACCCGTGCCGGGGAGCTGTTTTTT
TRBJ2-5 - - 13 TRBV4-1 CASSQPWLETQYF TGCGCCAGCAGCCAACCCTGGTTGGAGACCCAGTACTTC
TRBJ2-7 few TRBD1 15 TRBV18 CASSSGQGVLGEQYF TGTGCCAGCTCATCAGGACAGGGGGTTTTAGGCGAGCAGTACTTC
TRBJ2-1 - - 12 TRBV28 CASYGRVGRQFF TGTGCCAGCTACGGTAGGGTCGGTCGTCAGTTCTTC
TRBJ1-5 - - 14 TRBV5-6 CASSFGLTEQPQHF TGTGCCAGCAGCTTTGGTTTAACTGAACAGCCCCAGCATTTT
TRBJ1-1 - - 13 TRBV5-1 CASSVTLGTEAFF TGCGCCAGCAGCGTGACCTTGGGCACTGAAGCTTTCTTT
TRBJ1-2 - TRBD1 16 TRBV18 CASSPSPGQEIYGYTF TGTGCCAGCTCACCCTCACCGGGACAGGAAATCTATGGCTACACCTTC
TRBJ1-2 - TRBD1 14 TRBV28 CASSEGQGNYGYTF TGTGCCAGCAGTGAAGGACAGGGTAACTATGGCTACACCTTC
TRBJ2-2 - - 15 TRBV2 CASTKDTANTGELFF TGTGCCAGCACCAAGGACACCGCGAACACCGGGGAGCTGTTTTTT
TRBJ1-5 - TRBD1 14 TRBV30 CAWRTGTSNQPQHF TGTGCCTGGAGGACAGGGACGAGCAATCAGCCCCAGCATTTT
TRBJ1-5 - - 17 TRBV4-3 CASSQDHRGIGVQPQHF TGCGCCAGCAGCCAAGACCACCGGGGTATAGGCGTCCAGCCCCAGCATTTT
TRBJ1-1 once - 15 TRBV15 CATSRNSAMNTEAFF TGTGCCACCAGCAGAAACAGCGCGATGAACACTGAAGCTTTCTTT
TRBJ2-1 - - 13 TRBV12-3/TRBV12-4 CASTLSSYNEQFF TGTGCCAGCACCTTGTCTTCCTACAATGAGCAGTTCTTC
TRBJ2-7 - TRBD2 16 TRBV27 CATSRTSPNYSYEQYF TGTGCCACCTCTCGGACTAGCCCTAACTACTCCTACGAGCAGTACTTC
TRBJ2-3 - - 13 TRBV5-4 CASSPGATDTQYF TGTGCCAGCAGCCCGGGGGCCACAGATACGCAGTATTTT
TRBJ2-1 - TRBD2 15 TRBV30 CAWSRLAGIYNEQFF TGTGCCTGGAGTAGGCTAGCGGGAATCTACAATGAGCAGTTCTTC
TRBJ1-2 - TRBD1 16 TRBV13 CASRPPTGQAFYGYTF TGTGCCAGCAGACCCCCAACCGGACAGGCGTTCTATGGCTACACCTTC
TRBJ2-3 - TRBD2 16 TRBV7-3 CASSLNGGRAEDTQYF TGTGCCAGCAGCTTAAATGGCGGGAGGGCCGAAGATACGCAGTATTTT
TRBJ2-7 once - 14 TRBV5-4 CASSKAGGAYEQYF TGTGCCAGCAGCAAGGCCGGAGGGGCTTACGAGCAGTACTTC
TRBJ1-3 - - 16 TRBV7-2 CASSFAGRISGNTIYF TGTGCCAGCAGCTTCGCCGGACGGATCTCTGGAAACACCATATATTTT
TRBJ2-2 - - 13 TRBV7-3 CASSPRVTGELFF TGTGCCAGCAGCCCCAGGGTAACCGGGGAGCTGTTTTTT
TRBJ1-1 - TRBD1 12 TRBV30 CAWRQGATEAFF TGTGCCTGGAGGCAGGGGGCCACTGAAGCTTTCTTT
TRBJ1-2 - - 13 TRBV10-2 CASSEGQNYGYTF TGCGCCAGCAGTGAGGGGCAGAACTATGGCTACACCTTC
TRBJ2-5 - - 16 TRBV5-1 CASSEGRFLNQETQYF TGCGCCAGCTCCGAAGGGCGGTTCTTAAACCAAGAGACCCAGTACTTC
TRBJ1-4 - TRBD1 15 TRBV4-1 CASSPVQGRSEKLFF TGCGCCAGCAGCCCGGTACAGGGGCGGAGTGAAAAACTGTTTTTT
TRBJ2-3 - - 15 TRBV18 CASSPAGTNTDTQYF TGTGCCAGCTCACCGGCAGGGACGAATACAGATACGCAGTATTTT
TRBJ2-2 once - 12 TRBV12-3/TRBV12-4 CASSFGVVELFF TGTGCCAGCAGTTTTGGTGTCGTGGAGCTGTTTTTT
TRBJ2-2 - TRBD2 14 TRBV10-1 CASSELAGVGELFF TGCGCCAGCAGTGAACTAGCGGGAGTGGGGGAGCTGTTTTTT
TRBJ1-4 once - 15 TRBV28 CASSLYSLRDEKLFF TGTGCCAGCAGTTTATATTCGTTAAGGGATGAAAAACTGTTTTTT
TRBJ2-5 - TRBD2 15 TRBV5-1 CASSFSGRAEETQYF TGCGCCAGCAGCTTTAGCGGGAGGGCCGAGGAGACCCAGTACTTC
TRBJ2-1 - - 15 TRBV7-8 CASSPWASDYNEQFF TGTGCCAGCAGCCCGTGGGCTAGCGACTACAATGAGCAGTTCTTC
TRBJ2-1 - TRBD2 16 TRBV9 CASSVGRAGGRGEQFF TGTGCCAGCAGCGTAGGACGCGCGGGAGGGAGGGGGGAGCAGTTCTTC